This T cell receptor (beta chain) was recovered during a study of cytotoxic CD8 clonotypes in ibrutinib-treated CLL. Study details: An average of around 250,000 productive templates and approximately 91,000 productive rearrangements was obtained per sample. Findings and limits, study-wide: Private clonotypes, not public ones, expanded at ibrutinib response. Clonality showed a rise at ibrutinib response that reversed toward baseline at progression.

Sequencing sought depths of 1 in 200,000 to 1 in 1 million T cells. Generated by immunoSEQ multiplex PCR, the TCRdb table keeps only in-frame clones and is missing some. The data show about 140,000 clones, roughly 77% seen once. The V and J ends lost 1 base and 9 bases respectively, with 13 bases between them. The CDR3 spans 14 residues. Germline assignment: CDR1 SGHVS and CDR2 FNYEAQ. With regard to this clone: Antigen specificity is unknown.

Source: PBMCs, taken after 12 months of ibrutinib treatment. The TCR comes from a human donor with chronic lymphocytic leukemia. The chain recombines TRBV7-6 with TRBJ2-1; D is unclear. Here the CDR3 reads CASSLDTAQGEQFF. The CDR3 nucleotides read TGTGCCAGCAGCTTAGATACAGCCCAAGGTGAGCAGTTCTTC.